This T cell receptor beta chain was documented in a study of blood T cell repertoires in COVID-19. Study context: T cells, B-cell-depleted T cells, or PBMCs provided the cDNA or gDNA that served as material.

Germline CDR1 LGHNT, CDR2 FRNRAP. This CDR3 region has 13 residues. The V segment lost 1 base and the J segment 8 bases; nucleotides outside the gene matches: 2. About this clone itself: The same CDR3 arises from other DNA sequences in this sample as well.

In the original workflow: Cell counts per sample came from amplifying reference gene primers. Clones were read by immunoSEQ multiplex PCR, and TCRdb kept only the in-frame ones, dropping some. Clone size and the V and J calls come from that table; the DNA yielded D and trimming. This sample carries some 170,000 clones, 60% to 85% of them seen once, and the ten largest clones take approximately 8%. This chain uses TRBV12-5 with TRBJ1-2, with TRBD1 matching over 9 bases. The sequenced sample was peripheral blood. This TCR derives from a man aged 55 to 69 with acute or convalescent COVID-19. Here the CDR3 reads CASGLGTGEGYTF. The CDR3 DNA reads TGTGCTAGTGGTTTGGGGACAGGGGAAGGCTACACCTTC.